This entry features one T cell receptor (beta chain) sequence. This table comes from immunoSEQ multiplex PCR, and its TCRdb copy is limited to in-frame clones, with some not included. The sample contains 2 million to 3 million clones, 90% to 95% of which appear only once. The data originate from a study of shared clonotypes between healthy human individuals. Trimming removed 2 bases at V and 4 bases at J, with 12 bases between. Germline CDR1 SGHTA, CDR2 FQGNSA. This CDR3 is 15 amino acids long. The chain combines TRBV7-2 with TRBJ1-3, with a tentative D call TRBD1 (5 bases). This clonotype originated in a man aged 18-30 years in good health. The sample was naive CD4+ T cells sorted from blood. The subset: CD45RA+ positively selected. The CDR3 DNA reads TGTGCCAGCAGCTTAAAGGGACTCGGAGGAAACACCATATATTTT. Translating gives CASSLKGLGGNTIYF.